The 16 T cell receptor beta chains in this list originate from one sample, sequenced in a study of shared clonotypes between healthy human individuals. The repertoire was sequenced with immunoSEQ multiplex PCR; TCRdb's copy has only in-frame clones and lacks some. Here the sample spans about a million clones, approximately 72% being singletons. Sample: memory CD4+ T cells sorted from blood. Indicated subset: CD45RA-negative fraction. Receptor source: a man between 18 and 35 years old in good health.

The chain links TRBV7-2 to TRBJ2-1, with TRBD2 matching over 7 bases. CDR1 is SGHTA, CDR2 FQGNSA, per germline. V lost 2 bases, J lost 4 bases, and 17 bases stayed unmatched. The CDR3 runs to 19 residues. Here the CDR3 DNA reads TGTGCCAGCAGCTTATCTTCTATTCGGGGGGAGTCGCGATACAATGAGCAGTTCTTC. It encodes CASSLSSIRGESRYNEQFF.

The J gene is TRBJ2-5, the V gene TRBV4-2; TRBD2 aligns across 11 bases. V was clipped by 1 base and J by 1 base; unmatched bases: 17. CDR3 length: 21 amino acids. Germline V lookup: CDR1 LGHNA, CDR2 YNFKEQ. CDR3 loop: CASSQGILRYSGGASQETQYF. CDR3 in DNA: TGTGCCAGCAGCCAAGGGATCCTAAGGTATAGCGGGGGGGCCAGCCAAGAGACCCAGTACTTC.

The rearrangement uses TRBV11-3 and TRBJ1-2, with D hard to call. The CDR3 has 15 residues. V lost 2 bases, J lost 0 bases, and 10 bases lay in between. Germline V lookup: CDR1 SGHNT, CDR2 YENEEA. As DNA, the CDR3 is TGTGCCAGCAGCTTAATCGGGCAGCCTAACTATGGCTACACCTTC. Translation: CASSLIGQPNYGYTF.

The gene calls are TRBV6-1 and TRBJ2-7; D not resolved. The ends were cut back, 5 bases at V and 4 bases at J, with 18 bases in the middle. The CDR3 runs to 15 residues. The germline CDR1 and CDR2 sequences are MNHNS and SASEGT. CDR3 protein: CASSLRILVLYEQYF. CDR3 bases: TGTGCCAGCAGTTTAAGAATCTTAGTCCTTTACGAGCAGTACTTC.

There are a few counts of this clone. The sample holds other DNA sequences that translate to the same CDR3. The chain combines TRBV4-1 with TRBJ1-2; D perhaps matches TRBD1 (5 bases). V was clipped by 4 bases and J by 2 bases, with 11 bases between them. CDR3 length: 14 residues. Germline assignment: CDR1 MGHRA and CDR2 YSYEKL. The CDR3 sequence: CASSPGGGNYGYTF. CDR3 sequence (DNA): TGCGCCAGCAGCCCAGGTGGGGGGAACTATGGCTACACCTTC.

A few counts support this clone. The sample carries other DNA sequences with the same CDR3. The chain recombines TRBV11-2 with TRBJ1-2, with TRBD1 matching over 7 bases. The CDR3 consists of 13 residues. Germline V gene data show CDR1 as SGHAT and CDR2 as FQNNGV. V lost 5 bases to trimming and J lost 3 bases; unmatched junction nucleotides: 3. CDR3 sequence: CASSPGGHYGYTF. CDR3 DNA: TGTGCCAGCAGCCCAGGGGGGCACTATGGCTACACCTTC. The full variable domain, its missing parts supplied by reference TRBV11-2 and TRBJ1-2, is EAGVAQSPRYKIIEKRQSVAFWCNPISGHATLYWYQQILGQGPKLLIQFQNNGVVDDSQLPKDRFSAERLKGVDSTLKIQPAKLEDSAVYLCASSPGGHYGYTFGSGTRLTVV.

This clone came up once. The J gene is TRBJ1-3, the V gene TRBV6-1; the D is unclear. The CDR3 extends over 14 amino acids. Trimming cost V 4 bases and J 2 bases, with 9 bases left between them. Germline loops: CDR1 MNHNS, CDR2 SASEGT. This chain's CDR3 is CASSGRGPGNTIYF. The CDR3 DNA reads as TGTGCCAGCAGTGGTCGCGGTCCTGGAAACACCATATATTTT.

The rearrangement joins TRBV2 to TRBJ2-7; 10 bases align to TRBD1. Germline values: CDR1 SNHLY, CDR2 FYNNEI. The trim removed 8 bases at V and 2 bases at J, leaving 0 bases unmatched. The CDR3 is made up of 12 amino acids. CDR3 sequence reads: CASGQGAYEQYF. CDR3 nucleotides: TGTGCCAGCGGACAGGGGGCCTACGAGCAGTACTTC.

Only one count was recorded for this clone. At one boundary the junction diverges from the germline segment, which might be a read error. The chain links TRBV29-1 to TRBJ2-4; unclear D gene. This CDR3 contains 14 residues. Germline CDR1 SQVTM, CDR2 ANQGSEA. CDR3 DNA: TGCAGCGCCTGGGTGGGAATAGCCAAAAACATTCAGTGCTTC. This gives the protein CSAWVGIAKNIQCF.

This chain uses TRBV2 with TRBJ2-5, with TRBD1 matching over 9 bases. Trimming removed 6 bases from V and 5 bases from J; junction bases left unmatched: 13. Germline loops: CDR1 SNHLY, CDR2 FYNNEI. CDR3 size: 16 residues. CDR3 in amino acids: CASREMRQGGTETQYF. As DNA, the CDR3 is TGTGCCAGCAGGGAAATGAGACAGGGGGGGACGGAGACCCAGTACTTC.

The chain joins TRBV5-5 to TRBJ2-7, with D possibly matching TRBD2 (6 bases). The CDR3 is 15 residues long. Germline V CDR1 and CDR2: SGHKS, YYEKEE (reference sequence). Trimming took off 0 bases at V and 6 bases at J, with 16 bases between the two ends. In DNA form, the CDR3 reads TGTGCCAGCAGCTTGGCGGAGGGGCCTCAGTTCGAGCAGTACTTC. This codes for CASSLAEGPQFEQYF.

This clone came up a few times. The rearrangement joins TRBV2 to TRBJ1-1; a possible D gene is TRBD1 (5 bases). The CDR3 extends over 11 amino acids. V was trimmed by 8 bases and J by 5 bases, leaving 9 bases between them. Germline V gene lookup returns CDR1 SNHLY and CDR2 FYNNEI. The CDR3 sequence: CASSRGTEAFF. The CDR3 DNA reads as TGTGCCAGCTCGAGGGGAACTGAAGCTTTCTTT.

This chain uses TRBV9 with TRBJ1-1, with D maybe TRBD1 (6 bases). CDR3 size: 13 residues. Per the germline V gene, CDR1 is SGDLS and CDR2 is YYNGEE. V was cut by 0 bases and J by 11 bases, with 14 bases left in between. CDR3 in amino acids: CASSVETGSMAFF. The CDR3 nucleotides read TGTGCCAGCAGCGTAGAAACAGGGTCAATGGCTTTCTTT. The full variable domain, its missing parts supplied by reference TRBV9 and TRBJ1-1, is DSGVTQTPKHLITATGQRVTLRCSPRSGDLSVYWYQQSLDQGLQFLIQYYNGEERAKGNILERFSAQQFPDLHSELNLSSLELGDSALYFCASSVETGSMAFFGQGTRLTVV.

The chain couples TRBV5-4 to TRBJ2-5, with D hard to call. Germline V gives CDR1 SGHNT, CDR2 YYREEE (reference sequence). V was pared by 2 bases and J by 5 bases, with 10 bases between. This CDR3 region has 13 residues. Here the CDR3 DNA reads TGTGCCAGCAGCTTTTGGGGTGGGGAGACCCAGTACTTC. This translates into CASSFWGGETQYF. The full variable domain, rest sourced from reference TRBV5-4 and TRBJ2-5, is ETGVTQSPTHLIKTRGQQVTLRCSSQSGHNTVSWYQQALGQGPQFIFQYYREEENGRGNFPPRFSGLQFPNYSSELNVNALELDDSALYLCASSFWGGETQYFGPGTRLLVL.

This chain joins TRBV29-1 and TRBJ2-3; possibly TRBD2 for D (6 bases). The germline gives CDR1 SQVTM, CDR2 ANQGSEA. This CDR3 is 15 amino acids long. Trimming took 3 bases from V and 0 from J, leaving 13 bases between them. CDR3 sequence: CSVEAGTLSTDTQYF. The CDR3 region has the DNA TGCAGCGTTGAGGCGGGAACCTTGAGCACAGATACGCAGTATTTT.

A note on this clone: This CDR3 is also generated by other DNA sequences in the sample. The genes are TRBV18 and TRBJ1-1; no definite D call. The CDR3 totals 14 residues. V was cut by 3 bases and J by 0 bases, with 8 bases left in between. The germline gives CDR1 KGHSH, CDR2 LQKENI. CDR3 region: CASSPSPLNTEAFF. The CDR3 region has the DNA TGTGCCAGCTCACCTTCCCCATTGAACACTGAAGCTTTCTTT.